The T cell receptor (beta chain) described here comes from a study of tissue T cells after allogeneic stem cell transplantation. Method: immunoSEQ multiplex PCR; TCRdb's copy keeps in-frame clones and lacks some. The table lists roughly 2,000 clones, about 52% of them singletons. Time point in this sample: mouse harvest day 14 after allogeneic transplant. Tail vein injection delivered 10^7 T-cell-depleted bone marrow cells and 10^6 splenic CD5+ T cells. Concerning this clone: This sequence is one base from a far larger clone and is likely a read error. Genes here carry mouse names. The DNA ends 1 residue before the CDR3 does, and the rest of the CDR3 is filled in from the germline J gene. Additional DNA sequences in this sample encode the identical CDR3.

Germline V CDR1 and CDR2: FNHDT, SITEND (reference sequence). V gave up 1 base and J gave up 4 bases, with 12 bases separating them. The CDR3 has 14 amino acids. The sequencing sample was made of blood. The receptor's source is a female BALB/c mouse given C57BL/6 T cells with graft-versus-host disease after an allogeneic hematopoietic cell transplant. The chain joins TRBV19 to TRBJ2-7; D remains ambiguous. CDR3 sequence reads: CASSIRAGGYEQYF. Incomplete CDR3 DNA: TGTGCCAGCAGTATACGGGCGGGCGGATATGAACAGTAC.